This TCR beta chain was retrieved from a study of T-cell memory formation after mild COVID-19 (dated by TCRdb to the early 2020s). For the study in its entirety: Most TCR sequence clusters were specific to one of the two donors. In a couple of donors, T-cell clones that expanded and contracted after mild COVID-19 were tracked by sequencing TCRalpha and TCRbeta repertoires over time. Two young, previously healthy adult volunteers, one female and one male, were included in the cohort. General conclusions and limits of the study: Contracting CD4+ clones appeared mostly in the CM and EM memory subsets, whereas CD8+ clones were enriched in EMRA. Some responding clones were detected in pre-infection memory, suggesting pre-existing cross-reactive memory T cells joined the SARS-CoV-2 response. Clones that contracted from day 15 to 85 showed balanced CD4/CD8 phenotypes, whereas a second wave of clones that expanded from day 15 to 37 leaned towards CD4+. The second-wave clones that peaked on day 37 were not confirmed to be SARS-CoV-2 specific. Only two mild cases were covered by the study, and larger cohorts that include severe cases with pre-infection samples were considered necessary.

This clonotype turned up a few times. No cognate antigen has been identified for it. No much larger clonotype is one base removed from it; base qualities were not supplied. The CDR3 runs 13 residues from the cysteine to the phenylalanine. Only the CDR3 DNA is retained, 39 bases long and in frame from the first base. V sheds 2 bases and J sheds 3 bases, leaving 11 bases between their ends. The germline V gene encodes CDR1 GTSNPN and CDR2 SVGIG (reference sequence). PBMCs were isolated by Ficoll-Paque density gradient centrifugation. Sequencing was carried out with an Illumina NovaSeq 6000. cDNA libraries for TCRalpha and TCRbeta were prepared by 5'RACE using constant-segment primers, with sample barcodes and unique molecular identifiers added. Trizol reagent was used to extract RNA from every sample. The libraries were amplified in two PCR steps, and the second step added a second sample barcode and Illumina TruSeq adapters. Sequencing of the libraries was done on an Illumina NovaSeq, producing 2 x 150 bp paired-end reads. As for the original processing: With migec v1.2.7, reads were demultiplexed and then collapsed into UMI-guided consensus sequences. With mixcr v2.1.11, UMI consensuses were aligned to TRA and TRB V and J templates and assembled into clonotypes. A clonotype was counted as expanded or contracted only if both edgeR and NoisET called the change significant, with noise models trained on biological replicates. For edgeR calls, a false discovery rate-adjusted p below 0.01 and a log2 fold-change threshold of 1 were applied. As an exploratory analysis of dynamics, max-normalized trajectories of the 1000 most abundant clonotypes were examined by PCA with hierarchical clustering. Separately sequenced CD4+ and CD8+ repertoires were used to assign the CD4 or CD8 phenotype of responding clones. TCRdb reran the public reads through fastp at Q25 and MiXCR, keeping productive beta chains. Under each unique CDR3 protein, matching rows form one entry showing the most common genes and DNA. TCRdb's processing, not the authors' own work, is the source of the V and J calls. The table for this sample lists some 340,000 distinct CDR3 sequences; 10% to 15% of them were counted only once. Of the sample, 20% to 25% falls within the top ten clones.

This TCR derives from a man aged 18 to 30 who had mild COVID-19 (a few samples of this study predate the infection). The sample titles of this study are shuffled in the database, so cell type and time point are left out; the donor was told from shared clones. The sample was PBMCs or a T cell subset sorted from them (not recorded which). The chain is encoded by TRBV30 joined to TRBJ2-7; TRBD1 is perhaps the D gene, given 6 matching bases. The base sequence is TGTGCCTGGAGTACCGGGACACTCTACGAGCAGTACTTC. It encodes CAWSTGTLYEQYF.